The rows below give T cell receptor beta chains drawn from one sample of a study of cytomegalovirus exposure and HLA in healthy donors. Repertoires were generated with immunoSEQ multiplex PCR, while TCRdb's copy carries only in-frame clones and drops some. The data hold roughly 120,000 clones, with around nine tenths observed a single time. The source material was PBMCs. The receptors derive from a young woman in good health and CMV-seronegative. Both conserved end residues are part of each CDR3. Each record gives: clone size, J gene, D gene, V gene, CDR3 protein, CDR3 DNA. A D gene is named only where the DNA matches it firmly. Where a row states a size, it is once, few, many or the class of an expanded clone; other rows omit it.

abundance: NA
j_gene: TRBJ2-3
d_gene: NA
v_gene: TRBV6-1
CDR3aa: CASSEAPSPDTQYF
CDR3nt: TGTGCCAGCAGTGAAGCCCCTAGTCCAGATACGCAGTATTTT

abundance: NA
j_gene: TRBJ2-3
d_gene: NA
v_gene: TRBV11-3
CDR3aa: CASSSPGNTQYF
CDR3nt: TGTGCCAGCAGCTCCCCGGGAAATACGCAGTATTTT

abundance: NA
j_gene: TRBJ2-3
d_gene: TRBD2
v_gene: TRBV30
CDR3aa: CAWSRLAGATDTQYF
CDR3nt: TGTGCCTGGAGTAGGCTAGCGGGAGCCACAGATACGCAGTATTTT

abundance: NA
j_gene: TRBJ2-7
d_gene: NA
v_gene: TRBV13
CDR3aa: CASSLFGTYEQYF
CDR3nt: TGTGCCAGCAGCTTATTCGGGACCTACGAGCAGTACTTC

abundance: once
j_gene: TRBJ2-1
d_gene: TRBD1
v_gene: TRBV9
CDR3aa: CASSLPRGQGLVYEQFF
CDR3nt: TGTGCCAGCAGCCTCCCCCGGGGACAGGGGCTGGTATATGAGCAGTTCTTC

abundance: NA
j_gene: TRBJ2-5
d_gene: NA
v_gene: TRBV7-2
CDR3aa: CASSLGFSVLGAAQYF
CDR3nt: TGTGCCAGCAGCTTAGGATTCTCGGTCCTAGGGGCGGCCCAGTACTTC

abundance: NA
j_gene: TRBJ2-1
d_gene: NA
v_gene: TRBV7-2
CDR3aa: CASSLFQGPNEQFF
CDR3nt: TGTGCCAGCAGCTTGTTTCAGGGTCCCAATGAGCAGTTCTTC

abundance: few
j_gene: TRBJ1-1
d_gene: NA
v_gene: TRBV15
CDR3aa: CATSFTGNTEAFF
CDR3nt: TGTGCCACCAGCTTCACAGGGAACACTGAAGCTTTCTTT

abundance: NA
j_gene: TRBJ2-7
d_gene: TRBD2
v_gene: TRBV4-1
CDR3aa: CASSPAPGLADEQYF
CDR3nt: TGCGCCAGCAGCCCAGCCCCGGGGCTAGCGGACGAGCAGTACTTC

abundance: NA
j_gene: TRBJ2-7
d_gene: TRBD1
v_gene: TRBV7-9
CDR3aa: CASSSLDRGWHEQYF
CDR3nt: TGTGCCAGCAGCTCCTTAGACAGGGGTTGGCACGAGCAGTACTTC

abundance: NA
j_gene: TRBJ1-2
d_gene: NA
v_gene: TRBV7-9
CDR3aa: CASSHVEGYTF
CDR3nt: TGTGCCAGCAGCCATGTGGAGGGCTACACCTTC

abundance: few
j_gene: TRBJ1-2
d_gene: TRBD1
v_gene: TRBV5-1
CDR3aa: CASSPQTGQYYGYTF
CDR3nt: TGCGCCAGCAGCCCCCAGACAGGGCAGTACTATGGCTACACCTTC

abundance: NA
j_gene: TRBJ1-2
d_gene: NA
v_gene: TRBV4-1
CDR3aa: CASSPMRPEAYGYTF
CDR3nt: TGCGCCAGCAGCCCCATGAGACCGGAGGCCTATGGCTACACCTTC

abundance: NA
j_gene: TRBJ2-7
d_gene: NA
v_gene: TRBV27
CDR3aa: CASSLYSSYEQYF
CDR3nt: TGTGCCAGCAGTTTATACAGCTCCTACGAGCAGTACTTC

abundance: NA
j_gene: TRBJ2-1
d_gene: TRBD2
v_gene: TRBV5-6
CDR3aa: CASSSGTSYYNEQFF
CDR3nt: TGTGCCAGCAGCTCCGGGACTAGCTACTACAATGAGCAGTTCTTC

abundance: NA
j_gene: TRBJ2-3
d_gene: NA
v_gene: TRBV7-9
CDR3aa: CASSGSPGRDTQYF
CDR3nt: TGTGCCAGCAGCGGGAGCCCGGGAAGAGATACGCAGTATTTT

abundance: NA
j_gene: TRBJ2-5
d_gene: NA
v_gene: TRBV20-1
CDR3aa: CNRGAGETQYF
CDR3nt: TGTAATCGGGGGGCCGGAGAGACCCAGTACTTC

abundance: NA
j_gene: TRBJ1-1
d_gene: TRBD1
v_gene: TRBV2
CDR3aa: CASGYLTGVEAFF
CDR3nt: TGTGCCAGCGGATACTTAACAGGGGTAGAAGCTTTCTTT

abundance: NA
j_gene: TRBJ2-1
d_gene: TRBD2
v_gene: TRBV5-1
CDR3aa: CASRGSTGGRGEQFF
CDR3nt: TGCGCCAGCCGAGGTTCCACGGGAGGTAGGGGTGAGCAGTTCTTC

abundance: NA
j_gene: TRBJ2-6
d_gene: NA
v_gene: TRBV19
CDR3aa: CASTQGSPSGANVLTF
CDR3nt: TGTGCCAGTACTCAGGGCTCTCCCTCTGGGGCCAACGTCCTGACTTTC

abundance: NA
j_gene: TRBJ2-5
d_gene: NA
v_gene: TRBV29-1
CDR3aa: CSGEMGETQYF
CDR3nt: TGCAGCGGGGAGATGGGAGAGACCCAGTACTTC

abundance: NA
j_gene: TRBJ2-3
d_gene: TRBD2
v_gene: TRBV7-9
CDR3aa: CASSRSGRHTDTQYF
CDR3nt: TGTGCCAGCAGCCGTAGCGGGAGGCACACAGATACGCAGTATTTT

abundance: NA
j_gene: TRBJ1-2
d_gene: TRBD1
v_gene: TRBV7-2
CDR3aa: CASSPATGGYGYTF
CDR3nt: TGTGCCAGCAGCCCCGCGACAGGGGGCTATGGCTACACCTTC

abundance: NA
j_gene: TRBJ2-7
d_gene: TRBD2
v_gene: TRBV14
CDR3aa: CASSPGGRRIGEQYF
CDR3nt: TGTGCCAGCAGCCCGGGAGGGAGGAGGATTGGCGAGCAGTACTTC

abundance: NA
j_gene: TRBJ2-7
d_gene: NA
v_gene: TRBV28
CDR3aa: CASTRAYEQYF
CDR3nt: TGTGCCAGCACGAGGGCCTACGAGCAGTACTTC

abundance: NA
j_gene: TRBJ2-7
d_gene: TRBD1
v_gene: TRBV5-6
CDR3aa: CASSLPGTGDEQYF
CDR3nt: TGTGCCAGCAGCTTGCCCGGGACAGGGGACGAGCAGTACTTC

abundance: once
j_gene: TRBJ1-5
d_gene: TRBD1
v_gene: TRBV7-2
CDR3aa: CASSSRQGGNQPQHF
CDR3nt: TGTGCCAGCAGCAGCCGACAGGGGGGGAATCAGCCCCAGCATTTT

abundance: NA
j_gene: TRBJ1-5
d_gene: NA
v_gene: TRBV15
CDR3aa: CATSTPVGRGGQPQHF
CDR3nt: TGTGCCACCAGCACCCCTGTAGGCAGGGGTGGGCAGCCCCAGCATTTT

abundance: NA
j_gene: TRBJ2-2
d_gene: TRBD1
v_gene: TRBV6-6
CDR3aa: CASSSGQGKGGELFF
CDR3nt: TGTGCCAGCAGTTCGGGACAGGGCAAAGGCGGGGAGCTGTTTTTT

abundance: once
j_gene: TRBJ2-7
d_gene: NA
v_gene: TRBV7-2
CDR3aa: CASSYERRGGEQYF
CDR3nt: TGTGCCAGCAGCTACGAGCGGCGAGGTGGAGAGCAGTACTTC

abundance: NA
j_gene: TRBJ2-1
d_gene: NA
v_gene: TRBV2
CDR3aa: CASGRFLYNEQFF
CDR3nt: TGTGCCAGCGGGCGCTTTCTATACAATGAGCAGTTCTTC

abundance: few
j_gene: TRBJ1-4
d_gene: NA
v_gene: TRBV2
CDR3aa: CASSEQGGEKLFF
CDR3nt: TGTGCCAGCAGTGAACAGGGAGGAGAAAAACTGTTTTTT

abundance: NA
j_gene: TRBJ2-3
d_gene: TRBD2
v_gene: TRBV7-9
CDR3aa: CASSLGREGTDTQYF
CDR3nt: TGTGCCAGCAGCTTAGGCCGGGAGGGGACAGATACGCAGTATTTT

abundance: NA
j_gene: TRBJ2-2
d_gene: TRBD1
v_gene: TRBV13
CDR3aa: CASSSQGGFTGELFF
CDR3nt: TGTGCCAGCAGCTCACAGGGGGGATTTACCGGGGAGCTGTTTTTT

abundance: NA
j_gene: TRBJ2-7
d_gene: TRBD2
v_gene: TRBV5-1
CDR3aa: CASSPQLAGGPLEQYF
CDR3nt: TGCGCCAGCAGCCCGCAACTAGCGGGAGGGCCACTCGAGCAGTACTTC

abundance: NA
j_gene: TRBJ1-2
d_gene: NA
v_gene: TRBV27
CDR3aa: CASSFRVQGYTF
CDR3nt: TGTGCCAGCAGTTTCCGGGTGCAAGGCTACACCTTC

abundance: NA
j_gene: TRBJ1-1
d_gene: TRBD1
v_gene: TRBV4-2
CDR3aa: CASSRGQGASLNTEAFF
CDR3nt: TGTGCCAGCAGCCGCGGACAGGGGGCGTCTCTGAACACTGAAGCTTTCTTT